The rows below give T cell receptor beta chains drawn from one sample of a study of T cell repertoires in cytomegalovirus infection. TCRdb passed the reads through MiXCR, listing each CDR3 protein once. The sample holds over 100,000 distinct CDR3 sequences, around 28% seen once. These receptors lack a known antigen. Specimen: CD8+ T cells from cultured PBMCs, collected from culture after CMV antigen stimulation. These receptors were obtained from a human donor in good health (CMV status not recorded). Some clones in this sample may be carry-over from other donors' samples. Both conserved end residues are part of each CDR3. Each record gives: V gene, J gene, clone size, D gene, CDR3 protein, CDR3 DNA. D genes are given only for firm matches. Size tells how often a clone was seen (once, few, many) or the class of an expanded clone, and some rows leave it out.

v_call: TRBV27; j_call: TRBJ2-7; clone_size: many; d_call: -; cdr3_aa: CASSLAPTYEQYF; cdr3_nt: TGTGCCAGCAGTTTAGCTCCCACCTACGAGCAGTACTTC
v_call: TRBV19; j_call: TRBJ1-2; clone_size: many; d_call: -; cdr3_aa: CASSRGSANYGYTF; cdr3_nt: TGTGCCAGTAGTCGAGGTTCAGCTAACTATGGCTACACCTTC
v_call: TRBV2; j_call: TRBJ2-5; clone_size: -; d_call: TRBD1; cdr3_aa: CASSGTGYQETQYF; cdr3_nt: TGTGCCAGCAGTGGGACAGGCTATCAAGAGACCCAGTACTTC
v_call: TRBV6-1; j_call: TRBJ1-5; clone_size: -; d_call: TRBD1; cdr3_aa: CANSLPTGASNQPQHF; cdr3_nt: TGTGCCAACAGTCTCCCGACAGGGGCTAGCAATCAGCCCCAGCATTTT
v_call: TRBV7-3; j_call: TRBJ2-3; clone_size: few; d_call: TRBD1; cdr3_aa: CASSLPPGQETDTQYF; cdr3_nt: TGTGCCAGCAGCCTTCCTCCGGGACAGGAGACAGATACGCAGTATTTT
v_call: TRBV19; j_call: TRBJ2-2; clone_size: few; d_call: -; cdr3_aa: CASPGAGELFF; cdr3_nt: TGTGCCAGCCCTGGAGCCGGGGAGCTGTTTTTT
v_call: TRBV7-3; j_call: TRBJ1-5; clone_size: few; d_call: -; cdr3_aa: CASSLKGGVSNQPQHF; cdr3_nt: TGTGCCAGCAGCTTAAAAGGGGGTGTGAGCAATCAGCCCCAGCATTTT
v_call: TRBV11-2; j_call: TRBJ2-5; clone_size: few; d_call: TRBD1; cdr3_aa: CASSPGTGPNQETQYF; cdr3_nt: TGTGCCAGCAGCCCCGGGACAGGGCCAAACCAAGAGACCCAGTACTTC
v_call: TRBV13; j_call: TRBJ2-7; clone_size: few; d_call: -; cdr3_aa: CASSSASAAYEQYF; cdr3_nt: TGTGCCAGCAGCTCGGCGAGCGCCGCCTACGAGCAGTACTTC
v_call: TRBV7-3; j_call: TRBJ2-1; clone_size: -; d_call: TRBD2; cdr3_aa: CASSGATSGGYNEQFF; cdr3_nt: TGTGCCAGCAGCGGAGCGACTAGCGGGGGCTACAATGAGCAGTTCTTC
v_call: TRBV20-1; j_call: TRBJ1-1; clone_size: -; d_call: -; cdr3_aa: CSAREEMNTEAFF; cdr3_nt: TGCAGTGCCAGAGAGGAAATGAACACTGAAGCTTTCTTT
v_call: TRBV5-4; j_call: TRBJ1-2; clone_size: -; d_call: -; cdr3_aa: CASSLEQGNYGYTF; cdr3_nt: TGTGCCAGCAGCTTAGAACAGGGAAACTATGGCTACACCTTC
v_call: TRBV12-3/TRBV12-4; j_call: TRBJ2-3; clone_size: few; d_call: TRBD2; cdr3_aa: CASSLFGTSGTDTQYF; cdr3_nt: TGTGCCAGCAGTTTATTCGGCACTAGCGGCACAGATACGCAGTATTTT
v_call: TRBV27; j_call: TRBJ2-7; clone_size: many; d_call: -; cdr3_aa: CASSISRGEEQYF; cdr3_nt: TGTGCCAGCAGTATCTCAAGGGGCGAGGAGCAGTACTTC
v_call: TRBV12-3/TRBV12-4; j_call: TRBJ1-1; clone_size: -; d_call: -; cdr3_aa: CASATGPATEAFF; cdr3_nt: TGTGCCAGCGCCACCGGGCCGGCAACTGAAGCTTTCTTT
v_call: TRBV7-6; j_call: TRBJ1-2; clone_size: -; d_call: TRBD1; cdr3_aa: CASSDTGAEGYTF; cdr3_nt: TGTGCCAGCAGCGACACAGGGGCGGAGGGCTACACCTTC
v_call: TRBV7-9; j_call: TRBJ1-6; clone_size: -; d_call: -; cdr3_aa: CASSPSMGAESPLHF; cdr3_nt: TGTGCCAGCAGCCCCTCCATGGGGGCAGAATCACCCCTCCACTTT
v_call: TRBV6-6; j_call: TRBJ2-1; clone_size: -; d_call: -; cdr3_aa: CASSGNNEQFF; cdr3_nt: TGTGCCAGCAGCGGTAACAATGAGCAGTTCTTC
v_call: TRBV7-8; j_call: TRBJ1-1; clone_size: many; d_call: -; cdr3_aa: CASSDPQNRRVNTEAFF; cdr3_nt: TGTGCCAGCAGCGATCCACAAAACAGACGGGTGAACACTGAAGCTTTCTTT
v_call: TRBV3-1; j_call: TRBJ1-5; clone_size: -; d_call: TRBD1; cdr3_aa: CASNRTGLGGQPQHF; cdr3_nt: TGTGCCAGCAACCGGACAGGATTGGGAGGACAGCCCCAGCATTTT
v_call: TRBV11-1; j_call: TRBJ1-2; clone_size: many; d_call: TRBD1; cdr3_aa: CASSKDREEVGGYTF; cdr3_nt: TGTGCCAGCAGCAAAGACAGGGAAGAGGTCGGTGGCTACACCTTC
v_call: TRBV5-6; j_call: TRBJ1-1; clone_size: -; d_call: TRBD1; cdr3_aa: CASSPVRTGGAEAFF; cdr3_nt: TGTGCCAGCAGCCCGGTCCGGACAGGGGGGGCCGAAGCTTTCTTT
v_call: TRBV19; j_call: TRBJ1-1; clone_size: few; d_call: TRBD1; cdr3_aa: CASSLDRGMNTEAFF; cdr3_nt: TGTGCCAGTAGCTTGGACAGGGGAATGAACACTGAAGCTTTCTTT
v_call: TRBV7-9; j_call: TRBJ1-3; clone_size: -; d_call: -; cdr3_aa: CASSLAGSTSGNTIYF; cdr3_nt: TGTGCCAGCAGCTTAGCTGGCAGCACCTCTGGAAACACCATATATTTT
v_call: TRBV19; j_call: TRBJ1-5; clone_size: many; d_call: TRBD1; cdr3_aa: CASSFGTASNQPQHF; cdr3_nt: TGTGCCAGTAGCTTTGGGACAGCCAGCAATCAGCCCCAGCATTTT
v_call: TRBV7-8; j_call: TRBJ2-2; clone_size: many; d_call: -; cdr3_aa: CASSLAGGLTGELFF; cdr3_nt: TGTGCCAGCAGCTTAGCGGGGGGGCTCACCGGGGAGCTGTTTTTT
v_call: TRBV19; j_call: TRBJ1-2; clone_size: -; d_call: TRBD1; cdr3_aa: CASRWDRGDYYGYTF; cdr3_nt: TGTGCCAGTAGATGGGACAGGGGTGACTATTATGGCTACACCTTC
v_call: TRBV7-3; j_call: TRBJ1-3; clone_size: few; d_call: -; cdr3_aa: CASSFGGSGNTIYF; cdr3_nt: TGTGCCAGCAGCTTTGGCGGATCTGGAAACACCATATATTTT
v_call: TRBV7-2; j_call: TRBJ1-5; clone_size: few; d_call: -; cdr3_aa: CASSLGGLGQPQHF; cdr3_nt: TGTGCCAGCAGCTTAGGAGGGCTCGGTCAGCCCCAGCATTTT
v_call: TRBV12-3/TRBV12-4; j_call: TRBJ2-2; clone_size: -; d_call: TRBD1; cdr3_aa: CASSLGQGRTGELFF; cdr3_nt: TGTGCCAGCAGTTTGGGACAGGGGAGAACCGGGGAGCTGTTTTTT
v_call: TRBV7-6; j_call: TRBJ2-7; clone_size: -; d_call: TRBD1; cdr3_aa: CASSDGTGEGNYEQYF; cdr3_nt: TGTGCCAGCAGTGACGGGACAGGGGAAGGGAACTACGAGCAGTACTTC
v_call: TRBV7-9; j_call: TRBJ2-1; clone_size: many; d_call: -; cdr3_aa: CASSQGWGAYNEQFF; cdr3_nt: TGTGCCAGCAGCCAGGGATGGGGGGCCTACAATGAGCAGTTCTTC
v_call: TRBV12-3/TRBV12-4; j_call: TRBJ2-7; clone_size: many; d_call: TRBD1; cdr3_aa: CASSLSDRDAYEQYF; cdr3_nt: TGTGCCAGCAGTTTGTCGGACAGGGATGCCTACGAGCAGTACTTC
v_call: TRBV7-6; j_call: TRBJ2-2; clone_size: -; d_call: TRBD2; cdr3_aa: CASSPGPSGGYTGELFF; cdr3_nt: TGTGCCAGCAGCCCGGGCCCTAGCGGGGGCTACACCGGGGAGCTGTTTTTT
v_call: TRBV5-6; j_call: TRBJ2-3; clone_size: few; d_call: -; cdr3_aa: CASSLGTLPYDLQYF; cdr3_nt: TGTGCCAGCAGCTTGGGGACCTTACCCTATGATCTACAGTATTTT
v_call: TRBV27; j_call: TRBJ2-2; clone_size: many; d_call: -; cdr3_aa: CASSPTPSGQIFPNTGELFF; cdr3_nt: TGTGCCAGCAGCCCTACCCCCAGCGGGCAAATTTTCCCGAACACCGGGGAGCTGTTTTTT
v_call: TRBV2; j_call: TRBJ1-4; clone_size: -; d_call: -; cdr3_aa: CASRQGIATNEKLFF; cdr3_nt: TGTGCCAGCAGGCAGGGTATCGCAACTAATGAAAAACTGTTTTTT
v_call: TRBV6-6; j_call: TRBJ1-1; clone_size: -; d_call: -; cdr3_aa: CASSFFVGNTEAFF; cdr3_nt: TGTGCCAGCAGCTTCTTCGTTGGCAACACTGAAGCTTTCTTT
v_call: TRBV6-1; j_call: TRBJ1-2; clone_size: many; d_call: -; cdr3_aa: CASSEVPTPRRDGYTF; cdr3_nt: TGTGCCAGCAGTGAAGTTCCGACACCCCGGCGGGATGGCTACACCTTC
v_call: TRBV6-2/TRBV6-3; j_call: TRBJ2-5; clone_size: -; d_call: TRBD2; cdr3_aa: CASSYTGTSGVQTQYF; cdr3_nt: TGTGCCAGCAGTTACACGGGGACTAGCGGGGTCCAGACCCAGTACTTC
v_call: TRBV7-2; j_call: TRBJ1-2; clone_size: -; d_call: -; cdr3_aa: CASSVLGGYTF; cdr3_nt: TGTGCCAGCAGCGTCTTAGGTGGCTACACCTTC
v_call: TRBV28; j_call: TRBJ1-1; clone_size: many; d_call: -; cdr3_aa: CASSHTLRWITEAFF; cdr3_nt: TGTGCCAGCAGTCACACCCTTAGGTGGATCACTGAAGCTTTCTTT
v_call: TRBV27; j_call: TRBJ2-3; clone_size: -; d_call: TRBD1; cdr3_aa: CATGQGTDTQYF; cdr3_nt: TGTGCCACCGGACAGGGCACAGATACGCAGTATTTT
v_call: TRBV6-5; j_call: TRBJ2-3; clone_size: -; d_call: TRBD2; cdr3_aa: CASSPTSGADTQYF; cdr3_nt: TGTGCCAGCAGCCCTACTAGCGGGGCGGATACGCAGTATTTT
v_call: TRBV28; j_call: TRBJ2-7; clone_size: few; d_call: -; cdr3_aa: CASKPETAEQYF; cdr3_nt: TGTGCCAGCAAACCAGAGACGGCCGAGCAGTACTTC
v_call: TRBV27; j_call: TRBJ2-7; clone_size: few; d_call: -; cdr3_aa: CASTPRADHYEQYF; cdr3_nt: TGTGCCAGCACCCCCCGGGCGGACCACTACGAGCAGTACTTC
v_call: TRBV11-2; j_call: TRBJ1-2; clone_size: many; d_call: -; cdr3_aa: CASSLEVRGLNYGYTF; cdr3_nt: TGTGCCAGCAGCTTAGAGGTCCGGGGGCTTAACTATGGCTACACCTTC
v_call: TRBV13; j_call: TRBJ2-1; clone_size: once; d_call: -; cdr3_aa: CASSLESHEQFF; cdr3_nt: TGTGCCAGCAGCTTAGAATCCCATGAGCAGTTCTTC
v_call: TRBV27; j_call: TRBJ1-5; clone_size: many; d_call: -; cdr3_aa: CASSFGGNQPQHF; cdr3_nt: TGTGCCAGCAGTTTCGGCGGCAATCAGCCCCAGCATTTT
v_call: TRBV19; j_call: TRBJ1-1; clone_size: few; d_call: -; cdr3_aa: CATPRARATEAFF; cdr3_nt: TGTGCCACTCCCCGGGCGAGGGCCACTGAAGCTTTCTTT
v_call: TRBV4-1; j_call: TRBJ2-7; clone_size: -; d_call: TRBD2; cdr3_aa: CASSQAGGLMSHEQYF; cdr3_nt: TGCGCCAGCAGCCAAGCGGGGGGTTTGATGAGCCACGAGCAGTACTTC
v_call: TRBV20-1; j_call: TRBJ2-1; clone_size: few; d_call: TRBD2; cdr3_aa: CSARGGLAGNEQFF; cdr3_nt: TGCAGTGCTAGAGGGGGACTAGCGGGGAATGAGCAGTTCTTC
v_call: TRBV20-1; j_call: TRBJ2-7; clone_size: -; d_call: -; cdr3_aa: CSARDLQGGDEQYF; cdr3_nt: TGCAGTGCTAGAGATTTGCAGGGGGGAGACGAGCAGTACTTC
v_call: TRBV12-5; j_call: TRBJ2-5; clone_size: few; d_call: -; cdr3_aa: CASGLGQGGETQYF; cdr3_nt: TGTGCTAGTGGTTTGGGTCAGGGAGGAGAGACCCAGTACTTC
v_call: TRBV6-5; j_call: TRBJ2-2; clone_size: few; d_call: -; cdr3_aa: CASSYGGRSTGELFF; cdr3_nt: TGTGCCAGCAGTTACGGGGGGCGGAGCACCGGGGAGCTGTTTTTT
v_call: TRBV11-3; j_call: TRBJ2-1; clone_size: many; d_call: TRBD2; cdr3_aa: CASSLNLAAIPPYNEQFF; cdr3_nt: TGTGCCAGCAGCTTAAATCTAGCGGCGATCCCCCCCTACAATGAGCAGTTCTTC
v_call: TRBV24-1; j_call: TRBJ1-4; clone_size: many; d_call: -; cdr3_aa: CATSDPGREEKLFF; cdr3_nt: TGTGCCACCAGTGACCCCGGGCGAGAGGAAAAACTGTTTTTT
v_call: TRBV13; j_call: TRBJ2-7; clone_size: -; d_call: -; cdr3_aa: CASSLYRDEQYF; cdr3_nt: TGTGCCAGCAGCCTCTATCGAGACGAGCAGTACTTC
v_call: TRBV6-5; j_call: TRBJ2-1; clone_size: few; d_call: -; cdr3_aa: CASSQGPGYYNEQFF; cdr3_nt: TGTGCCAGCAGCCAAGGACCGGGTTACTACAATGAGCAGTTCTTC
v_call: TRBV7-6; j_call: TRBJ2-5; clone_size: many; d_call: TRBD2; cdr3_aa: CASSLALGSSGGARIGETQYF; cdr3_nt: TGTGCCAGCAGCTTAGCCCTCGGGTCTAGCGGGGGGGCCCGTATAGGAGAGACCCAGTACTTC